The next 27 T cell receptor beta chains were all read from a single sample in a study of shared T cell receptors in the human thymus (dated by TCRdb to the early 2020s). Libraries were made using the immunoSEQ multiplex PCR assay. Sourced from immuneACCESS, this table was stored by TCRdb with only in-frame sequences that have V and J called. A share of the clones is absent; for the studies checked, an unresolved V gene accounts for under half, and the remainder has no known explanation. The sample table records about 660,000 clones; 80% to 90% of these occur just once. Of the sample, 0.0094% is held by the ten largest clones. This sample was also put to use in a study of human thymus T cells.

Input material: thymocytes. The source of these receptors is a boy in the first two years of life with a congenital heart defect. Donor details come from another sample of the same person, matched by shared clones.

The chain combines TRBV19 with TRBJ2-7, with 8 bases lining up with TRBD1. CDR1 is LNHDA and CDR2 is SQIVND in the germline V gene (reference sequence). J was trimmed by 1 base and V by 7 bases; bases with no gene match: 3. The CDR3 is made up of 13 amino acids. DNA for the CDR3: TGTGCCAGTAACGGACAGGGATCCTACGAGCAGTACTTC. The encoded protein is CASNGQGSYEQYF.

CDR3 DNA sequence: TGTGCCAGCAGTTACGGGACAGGTACTGCAACTAATGAAAAACTGTTTTTT. The encoded protein is CASSYGTGTATNEKLFF. The chain is built from TRBV27 and TRBJ1-4, with 8 bases identical to TRBD1. The CDR3 is 17 amino acids. V trimming: 4 bases; J trimming: 0 bases; junction bases outside the gene matches: 7. The germline V gene has CDR1 MNHEY and CDR2 SMNVEV (reference sequence). Full variable domain (rest looked up from reference TRBV27 and TRBJ1-4): EAQVTQNPRYLITVTGKKLTVTCSQNMNHEYMSWYRQDPGLGLRQIYYSMNVEVTDKGDVPEGYKVSRKEKRNFPLILESPSPNQTSLYFCASSYGTGTATNEKLFFGSGTQLSVL.

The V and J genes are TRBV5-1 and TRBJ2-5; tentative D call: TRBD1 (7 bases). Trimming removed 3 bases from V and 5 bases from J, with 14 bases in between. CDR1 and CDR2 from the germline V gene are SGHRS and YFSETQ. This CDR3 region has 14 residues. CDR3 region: CASSSRTGGETQYF. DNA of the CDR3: TGCGCCAGCAGCTCCCGGACAGGAGGGGAGACCCAGTACTTC.

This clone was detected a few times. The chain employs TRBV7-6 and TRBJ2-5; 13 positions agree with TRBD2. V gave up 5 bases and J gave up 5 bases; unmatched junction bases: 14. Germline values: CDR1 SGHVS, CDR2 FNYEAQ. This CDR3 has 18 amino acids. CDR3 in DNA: TGTGCCAGCAGCCAAAACCAACTAGCGGGAGGGGGTCAGGAGACCCAGTACTTC. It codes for CASSQNQLAGGGQETQYF.

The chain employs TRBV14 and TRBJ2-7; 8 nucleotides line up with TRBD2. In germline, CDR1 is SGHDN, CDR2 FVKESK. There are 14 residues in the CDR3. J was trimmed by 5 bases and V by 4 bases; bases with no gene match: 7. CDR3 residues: CASSLPGGPNEQYF. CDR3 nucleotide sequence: TGTGCCAGCAGCCTCCCGGGAGGGCCTAACGAGCAGTACTTC.

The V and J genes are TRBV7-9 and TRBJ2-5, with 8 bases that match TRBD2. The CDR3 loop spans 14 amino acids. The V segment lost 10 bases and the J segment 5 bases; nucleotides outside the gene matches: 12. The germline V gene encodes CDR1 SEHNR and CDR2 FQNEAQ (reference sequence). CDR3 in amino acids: CATYPISGIETQYF. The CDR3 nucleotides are TGTGCCACCTACCCCATTAGCGGGATTGAGACCCAGTACTTC.

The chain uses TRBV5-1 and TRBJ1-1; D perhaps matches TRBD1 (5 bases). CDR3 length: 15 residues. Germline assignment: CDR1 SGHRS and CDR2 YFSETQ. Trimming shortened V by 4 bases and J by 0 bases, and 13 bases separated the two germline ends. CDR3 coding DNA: TGCGCCAGCAGCGGGGTCGGACACCTGAACACTGAAGCTTTCTTT. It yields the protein CASSGVGHLNTEAFF.

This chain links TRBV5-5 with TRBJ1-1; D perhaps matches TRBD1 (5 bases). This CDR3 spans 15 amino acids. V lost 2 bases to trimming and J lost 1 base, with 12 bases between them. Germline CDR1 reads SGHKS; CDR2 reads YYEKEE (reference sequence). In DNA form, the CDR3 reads TGTGCCAGCAGCTTCGAGGCAGGGAAGAACACTGAAGCTTTCTTT. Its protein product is CASSFEAGKNTEAFF.

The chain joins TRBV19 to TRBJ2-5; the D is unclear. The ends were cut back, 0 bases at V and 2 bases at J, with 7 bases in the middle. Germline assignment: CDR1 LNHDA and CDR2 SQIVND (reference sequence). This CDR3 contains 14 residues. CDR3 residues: CASSIDSKQETQYF. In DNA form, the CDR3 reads TGTGCCAGTAGTATAGATTCTAAGCAAGAGACCCAGTACTTC.

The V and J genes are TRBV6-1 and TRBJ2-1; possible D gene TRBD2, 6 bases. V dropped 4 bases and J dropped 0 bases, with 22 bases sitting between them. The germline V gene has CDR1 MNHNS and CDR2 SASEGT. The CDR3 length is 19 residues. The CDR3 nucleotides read TGTGCCAGCAGTGGAGGGTGGATATCGGGGGAGATCTCCTACAATGAGCAGTTCTTC. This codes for CASSGGWISGEISYNEQFF.

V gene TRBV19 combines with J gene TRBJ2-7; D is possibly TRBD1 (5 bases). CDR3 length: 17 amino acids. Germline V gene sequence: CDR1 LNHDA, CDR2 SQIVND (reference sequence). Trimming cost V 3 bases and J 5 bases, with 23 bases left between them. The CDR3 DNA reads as TGTGCCAGTAGTATTGGCAGGGTAAACGGGCTAATCCACGAGCAGTACTTC. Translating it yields CASSIGRVNGLIHEQYF.

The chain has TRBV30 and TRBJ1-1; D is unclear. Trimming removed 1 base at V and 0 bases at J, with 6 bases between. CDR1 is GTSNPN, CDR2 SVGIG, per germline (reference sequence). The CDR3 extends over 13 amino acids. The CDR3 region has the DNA TGTGCCTGGAGTGGTTCGGTGAACACTGAAGCTTTCTTT. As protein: CAWSGSVNTEAFF.

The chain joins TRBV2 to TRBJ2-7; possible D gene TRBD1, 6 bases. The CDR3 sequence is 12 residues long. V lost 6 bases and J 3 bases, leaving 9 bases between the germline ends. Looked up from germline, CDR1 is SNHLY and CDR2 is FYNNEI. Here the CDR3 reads CASRRQDYEQYF. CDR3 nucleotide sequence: TGTGCCAGCAGGAGACAGGACTACGAGCAGTACTTC.

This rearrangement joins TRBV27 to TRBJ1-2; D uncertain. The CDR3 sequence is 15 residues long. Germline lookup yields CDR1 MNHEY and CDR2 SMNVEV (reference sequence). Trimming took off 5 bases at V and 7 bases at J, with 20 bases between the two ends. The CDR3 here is CASSETPEVYSGYTF. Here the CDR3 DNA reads TGTGCCAGCAGTGAGACCCCTGAGGTTTACTCTGGCTACACCTTC.

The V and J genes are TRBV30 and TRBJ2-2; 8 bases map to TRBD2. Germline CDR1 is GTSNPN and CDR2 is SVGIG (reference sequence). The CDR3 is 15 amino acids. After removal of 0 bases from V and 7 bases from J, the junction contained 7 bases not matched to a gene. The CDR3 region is CAWSVAGAGVGELFF. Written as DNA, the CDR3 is TGTGCCTGGAGTGTTGCAGGAGCGGGGGTCGGGGAGCTGTTTTTT.

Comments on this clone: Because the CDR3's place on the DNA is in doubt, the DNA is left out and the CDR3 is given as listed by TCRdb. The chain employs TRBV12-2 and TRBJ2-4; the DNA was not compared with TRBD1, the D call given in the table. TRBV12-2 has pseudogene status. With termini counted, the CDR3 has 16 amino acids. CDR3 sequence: CASRLVGAGAKNIQYF.

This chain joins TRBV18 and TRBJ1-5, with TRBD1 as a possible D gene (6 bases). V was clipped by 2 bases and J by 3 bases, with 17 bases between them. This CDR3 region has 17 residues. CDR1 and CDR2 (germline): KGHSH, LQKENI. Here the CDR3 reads CASSPRTGSRDNQPQHF. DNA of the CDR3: TGTGCCAGCTCACCAAGAACAGGGTCGAGGGACAATCAGCCCCAGCATTTT.

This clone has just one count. The CDR3, as DNA: TGTGCCTGGAGGGGGGGTAATGAGCAGTTCTTC. Amino acids: CAWRGGNEQFF. The chain links TRBV30 to TRBJ2-1, with D tentatively TRBD2 (6 bases). Looked up from germline, CDR1 is GTSNPN and CDR2 is SVGIG (reference sequence). V was trimmed by 3 bases and J by 7 bases, leaving 7 bases between them. The CDR3 totals 11 residues.

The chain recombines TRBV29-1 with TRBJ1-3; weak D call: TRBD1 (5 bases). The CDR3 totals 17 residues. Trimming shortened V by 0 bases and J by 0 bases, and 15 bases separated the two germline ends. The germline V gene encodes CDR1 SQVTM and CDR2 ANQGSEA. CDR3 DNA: TGCAGCGTTGAAGAAGGCCAGGGTGACAACTCTGGAAACACCATATATTTT. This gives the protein CSVEEGQGDNSGNTIYF.

CDR3 region: CASSQHRGHTPPETQYF. The CDR3 DNA follows: TGCGCCAGCAGCCAACACCGTGGACACACTCCTCCGGAGACCCAGTACTTC. This chain joins TRBV4-3 and TRBJ2-5, with D possibly being TRBD1 (5 bases). The CDR3 contains 17 residues. V was trimmed by 2 bases and J by 5 bases, leaving 21 bases between them. Germline CDR1 reads LGHNA; CDR2 reads YSLEER.

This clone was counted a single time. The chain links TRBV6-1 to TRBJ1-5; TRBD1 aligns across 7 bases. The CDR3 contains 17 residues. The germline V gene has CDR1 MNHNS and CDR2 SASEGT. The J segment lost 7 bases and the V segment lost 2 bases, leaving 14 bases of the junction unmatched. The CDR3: CASSEFSGTELQQPQHF. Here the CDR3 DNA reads TGTGCCAGCAGTGAATTTTCCGGGACAGAGCTTCAACAGCCCCAGCATTTT.

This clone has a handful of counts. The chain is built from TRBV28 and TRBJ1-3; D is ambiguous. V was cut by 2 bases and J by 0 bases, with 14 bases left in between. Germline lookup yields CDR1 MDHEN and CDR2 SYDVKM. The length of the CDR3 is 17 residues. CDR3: CASSLDVGGPSGNTIYF. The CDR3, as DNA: TGTGCCAGCAGTTTAGATGTGGGAGGTCCCTCTGGAAACACCATATATTTT. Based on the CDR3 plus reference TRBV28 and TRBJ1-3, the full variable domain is DVKVTQSSRYLVKRTGEKVFLECVQDMDHENMFWYRQDPGLGLRLIYFSYDVKMKEKGDIPEGYSVSREKKERFSLILESASTNQTSMYLCASSLDVGGPSGNTIYFGEGSWLTVV.

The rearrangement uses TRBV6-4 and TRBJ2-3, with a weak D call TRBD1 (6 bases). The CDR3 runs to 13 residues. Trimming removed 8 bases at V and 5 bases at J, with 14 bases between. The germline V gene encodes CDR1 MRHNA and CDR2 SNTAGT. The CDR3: CASATGPGDTQYF. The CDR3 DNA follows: TGTGCCAGCGCTACAGGGCCCGGAGATACGCAGTATTTT.

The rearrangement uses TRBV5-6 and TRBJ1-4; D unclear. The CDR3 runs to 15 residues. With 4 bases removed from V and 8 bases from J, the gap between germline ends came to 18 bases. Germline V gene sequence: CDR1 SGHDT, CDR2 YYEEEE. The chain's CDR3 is CASSPHARRREKLFF. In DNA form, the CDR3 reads TGTGCCAGCAGCCCCCACGCCAGGCGACGGGAAAAACTGTTTTTT.

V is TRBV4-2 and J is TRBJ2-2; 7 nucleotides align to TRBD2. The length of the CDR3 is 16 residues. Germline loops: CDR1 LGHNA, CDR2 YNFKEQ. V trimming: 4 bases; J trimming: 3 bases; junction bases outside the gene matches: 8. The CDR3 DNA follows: TGTGCCAGCAGCCTAAAGCGGGGAGTCGACACCGGGGAGCTGTTTTTT. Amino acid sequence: CASSLKRGVDTGELFF.

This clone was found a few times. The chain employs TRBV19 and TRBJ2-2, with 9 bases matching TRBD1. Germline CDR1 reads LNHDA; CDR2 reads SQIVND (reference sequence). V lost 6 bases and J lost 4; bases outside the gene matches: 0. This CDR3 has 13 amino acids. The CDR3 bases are TGTGCCAGTAGGGACAGGGGCACCGGGGAGCTGTTTTTT. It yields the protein CASRDRGTGELFF. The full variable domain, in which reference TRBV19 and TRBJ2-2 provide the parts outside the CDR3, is DGGITQSPKYLFRKEGQNVTLSCEQNLNHDAMYWYRQDPGQGLRLIYYSQIVNDFQKGDIAEGYSVSREKKESFPLTVTSAQKNPTAFYLCASRDRGTGELFFGEGSRLTVL.

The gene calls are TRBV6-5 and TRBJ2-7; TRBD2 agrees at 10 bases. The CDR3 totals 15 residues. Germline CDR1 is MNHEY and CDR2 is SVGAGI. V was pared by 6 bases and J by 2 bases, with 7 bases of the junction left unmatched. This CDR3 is CASRTVLAGTYEQYF. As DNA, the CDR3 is TGTGCCAGCAGGACTGTACTAGCGGGAACCTACGAGCAGTACTTC.